This TCR beta chain was observed in a study of T cell changes during pregnancy in multiple sclerosis (dated by TCRdb to the late 2010s). In terms of the full investigation: Changes in the T cell repertoire over the course of pregnancy were examined in this study in women with multiple sclerosis.

Library prep was done by the immunoSEQ multiplex PCR assay. TCRdb took this table from immuneACCESS and kept in-frame rearrangements with V and J called. Such tables lack part of the clones; where checked against another copy, unresolved V genes explain under half of the gap, and the rest is unexplained. For this sample there are about 110,000 clones; 85% to 95% appear just once. Of the sample, less than 2% is held by the ten largest clones. In the germline V gene (reference sequence), CDR1 corresponds to GTSNPN and CDR2 to SVGIG. The CDR3 goes from the cysteine to the phenylalanine over 14 residues. Just the 42-base CDR3 DNA is kept, in frame starting at base 1. V and J are trimmed by 3 bases and 7 bases, and the gene matches miss 6 bases of the junction. Regarding this clone: This clone's antigen is unknown. No much larger clone is present one base from it, and per-base qualities are unavailable.

Recombination connected TRBV30 to TRBJ2-2; 9 central nucleotides agree with TRBD1. This clonotype was obtained from a female donor with multiple sclerosis, enrolled in a pregnancy study. Sequenced here: peripheral blood, sampled after pregnancy. The DNA is TGTGCCTGGAGCCTGACAGGGGGGATCGGGGAGCTGTTTTTT. This encodes CAWSLTGGIGELFF.